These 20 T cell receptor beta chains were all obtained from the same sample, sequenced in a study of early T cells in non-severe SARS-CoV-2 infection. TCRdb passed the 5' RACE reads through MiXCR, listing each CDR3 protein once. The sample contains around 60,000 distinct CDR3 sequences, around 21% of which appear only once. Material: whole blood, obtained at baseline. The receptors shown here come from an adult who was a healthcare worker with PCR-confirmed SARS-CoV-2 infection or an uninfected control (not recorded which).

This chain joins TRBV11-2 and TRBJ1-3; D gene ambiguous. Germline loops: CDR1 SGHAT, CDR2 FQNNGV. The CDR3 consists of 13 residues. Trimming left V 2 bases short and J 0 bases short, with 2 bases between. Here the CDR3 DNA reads TGTGCCAGCAGCTTAAACTCTGGAAACACCATATATTTT. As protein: CASSLNSGNTIYF.

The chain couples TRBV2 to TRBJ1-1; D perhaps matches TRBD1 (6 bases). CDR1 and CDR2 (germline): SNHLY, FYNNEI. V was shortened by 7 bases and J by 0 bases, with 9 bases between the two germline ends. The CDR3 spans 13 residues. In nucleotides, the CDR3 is TGTGCCAGCATCGACAGGTTGAACACTGAAGCTTTCTTT. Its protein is CASIDRLNTEAFF. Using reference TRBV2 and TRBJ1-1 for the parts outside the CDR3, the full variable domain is EPEVTQTPSHQVTQMGQEVILRCVPISNHLYFYWYRQILGQKVEFLVSFYNNEISEKSEIFDDQFSVERPDGSNFTLKIRSTKLEDSAMYFCASIDRLNTEAFFGQGTRLTVV.

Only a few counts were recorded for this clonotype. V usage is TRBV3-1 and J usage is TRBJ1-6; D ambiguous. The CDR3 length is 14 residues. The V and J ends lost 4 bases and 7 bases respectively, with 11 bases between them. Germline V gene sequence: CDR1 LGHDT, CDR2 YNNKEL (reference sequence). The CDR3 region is CASSLTHRNSPLHF. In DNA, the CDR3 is TGTGCCAGCAGCCTGACCCACCGGAATTCACCCCTCCACTTT.

In DNA form, the CDR3 reads TGTGCCAGCAGTTTTGAGGGGGCGAACATTCAGTACTTC. Its translation is CASSFEGANIQYF. The chain couples TRBV12-3 or TRBV12-4 to TRBJ2-4; 7 positions match TRBD1. V trimming: 3 bases; J trimming: 7 bases; junction bases outside the gene matches: 3. The CDR3 totals 13 residues.

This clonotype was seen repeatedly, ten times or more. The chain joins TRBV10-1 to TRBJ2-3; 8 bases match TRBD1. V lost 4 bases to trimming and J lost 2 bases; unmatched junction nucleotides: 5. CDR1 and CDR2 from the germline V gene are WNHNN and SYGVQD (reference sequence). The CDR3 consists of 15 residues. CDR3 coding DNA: TGCGCCAGCAGTGTCGGGACAGGACTCACAGATACGCAGTATTTT. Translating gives CASSVGTGLTDTQYF.

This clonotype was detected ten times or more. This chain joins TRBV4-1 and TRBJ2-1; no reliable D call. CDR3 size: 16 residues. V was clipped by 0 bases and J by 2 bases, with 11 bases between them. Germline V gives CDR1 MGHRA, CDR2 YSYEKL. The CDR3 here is CASSQEKRLPYNEQFF. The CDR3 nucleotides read TGCGCCAGCAGCCAAGAAAAGCGTCTTCCCTACAATGAGCAGTTCTTC.

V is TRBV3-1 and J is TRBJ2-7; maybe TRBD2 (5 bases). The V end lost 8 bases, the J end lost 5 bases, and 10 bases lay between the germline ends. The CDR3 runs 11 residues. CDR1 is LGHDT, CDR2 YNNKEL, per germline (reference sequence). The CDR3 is CASFPGDEQYF. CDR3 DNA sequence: TGTGCCAGCTTCCCCGGGGACGAGCAGTACTTC.

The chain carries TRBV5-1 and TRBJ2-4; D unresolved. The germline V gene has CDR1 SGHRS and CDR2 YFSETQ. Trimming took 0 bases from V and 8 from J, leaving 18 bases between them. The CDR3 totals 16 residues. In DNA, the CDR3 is TGCGCCAGCAGCTTGGCTGGAGTCGGTGAAGGGCACATTCAGTACTTC. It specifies CASSLAGVGEGHIQYF.

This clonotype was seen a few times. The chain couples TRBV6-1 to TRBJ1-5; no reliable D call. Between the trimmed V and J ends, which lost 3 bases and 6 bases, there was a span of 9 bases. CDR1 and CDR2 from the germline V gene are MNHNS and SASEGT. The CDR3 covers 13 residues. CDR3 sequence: CASSEVARQPQHF. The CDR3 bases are TGTGCCAGCAGTGAGGTCGCTCGTCAGCCCCAGCATTTT.

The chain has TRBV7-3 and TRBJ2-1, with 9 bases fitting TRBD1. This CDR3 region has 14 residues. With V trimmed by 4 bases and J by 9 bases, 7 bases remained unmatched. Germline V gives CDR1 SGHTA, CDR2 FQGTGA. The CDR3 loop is CASSYGQGNGEQFF. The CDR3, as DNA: TGTGCCAGCAGCTATGGACAGGGGAACGGTGAGCAGTTCTTC.

This CDR3 reads CSARSTSGSYEQYF. CDR3 coding DNA: TGCAGTGCTAGAAGTACATCGGGGTCTTACGAGCAGTACTTC. This chain uses TRBV20-1 with TRBJ2-7, with D perhaps TRBD2 (5 bases). The germline V gene has CDR1 DFQATT and CDR2 SNEGSKA (reference sequence). This CDR3 spans 14 amino acids. Between the trimmed V and J ends, which lost 2 bases and 4 bases, there was a span of 15 bases.

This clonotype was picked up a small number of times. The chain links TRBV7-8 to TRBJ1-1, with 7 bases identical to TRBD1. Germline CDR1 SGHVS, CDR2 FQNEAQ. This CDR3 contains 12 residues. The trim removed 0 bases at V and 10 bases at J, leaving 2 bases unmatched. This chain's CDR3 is CASSLAGQRAFF. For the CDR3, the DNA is TGTGCCAGCAGCTTAGCGGGACAGCGAGCTTTCTTT.

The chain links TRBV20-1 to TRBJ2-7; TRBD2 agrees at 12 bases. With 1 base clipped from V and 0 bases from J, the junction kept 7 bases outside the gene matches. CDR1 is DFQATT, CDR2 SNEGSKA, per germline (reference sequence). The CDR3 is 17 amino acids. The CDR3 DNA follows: TGCAGTGCTAGAGGAACTAGCGGGGGGTCCGACTCCTACGAGCAGTACTTC. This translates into CSARGTSGGSDSYEQYF.

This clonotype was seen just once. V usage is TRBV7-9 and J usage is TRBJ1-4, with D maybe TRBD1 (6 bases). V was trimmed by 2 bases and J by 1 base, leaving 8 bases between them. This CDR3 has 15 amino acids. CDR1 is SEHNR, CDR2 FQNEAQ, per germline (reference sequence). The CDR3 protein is CASSLQGQTNEKLFF. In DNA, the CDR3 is TGTGCCAGCAGCTTACAGGGGCAAACTAATGAAAAACTGTTTTTT.

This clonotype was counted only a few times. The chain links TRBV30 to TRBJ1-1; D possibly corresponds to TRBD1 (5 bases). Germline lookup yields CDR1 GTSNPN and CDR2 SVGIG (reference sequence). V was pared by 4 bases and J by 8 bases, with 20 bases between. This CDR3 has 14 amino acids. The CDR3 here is CAWKSNSGPTEAFF. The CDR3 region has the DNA TGTGCCTGGAAGTCAAACTCGGGGCCTACCGAAGCTTTCTTT.

The CDR3 DNA reads TGTGCCAGCAGTTTATGGCTAGCGGGGGTACCCTACACAGATACGCAGTATTTT. Its translation: CASSLWLAGVPYTDTQYF. This rearrangement joins TRBV28 to TRBJ2-3; 10 bases match TRBD2. The CDR3 totals 18 residues. Trimming cost V 0 bases and J 2 bases; bases outside gene matches: 8. Germline values: CDR1 MDHEN, CDR2 SYDVKM.

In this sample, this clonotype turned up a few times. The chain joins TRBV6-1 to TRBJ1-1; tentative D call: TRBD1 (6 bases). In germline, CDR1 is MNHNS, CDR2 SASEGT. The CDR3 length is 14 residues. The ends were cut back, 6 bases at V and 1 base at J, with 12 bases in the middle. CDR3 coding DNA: TGTGCCAGCAGAAGACAGGCCCCGAACACTGAAGCTTTCTTT. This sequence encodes CASRRQAPNTEAFF.

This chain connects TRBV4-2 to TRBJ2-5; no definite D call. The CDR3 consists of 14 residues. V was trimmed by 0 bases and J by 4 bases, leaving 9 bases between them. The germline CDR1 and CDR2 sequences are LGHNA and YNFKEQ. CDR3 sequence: CASSQEVGIETQYF. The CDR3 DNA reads TGTGCCAGCAGCCAAGAAGTGGGTATAGAGACCCAGTACTTC.

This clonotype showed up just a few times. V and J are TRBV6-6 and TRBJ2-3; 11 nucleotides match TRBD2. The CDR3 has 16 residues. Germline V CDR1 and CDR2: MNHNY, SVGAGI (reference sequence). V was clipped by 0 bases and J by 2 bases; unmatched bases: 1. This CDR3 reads CASSYSTSGVTDTQYF. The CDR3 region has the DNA TGTGCCAGCAGTTACTCGACTAGCGGGGTCACAGATACGCAGTATTTT.

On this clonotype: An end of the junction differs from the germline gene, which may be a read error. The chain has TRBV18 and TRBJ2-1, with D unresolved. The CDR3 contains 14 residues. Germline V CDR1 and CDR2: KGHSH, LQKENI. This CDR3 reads CASSRSDTVNEQSF. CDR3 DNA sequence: TGTGCCAGCTCACGCTCGGATACAGTCAATGAGCAGTCCTTC.